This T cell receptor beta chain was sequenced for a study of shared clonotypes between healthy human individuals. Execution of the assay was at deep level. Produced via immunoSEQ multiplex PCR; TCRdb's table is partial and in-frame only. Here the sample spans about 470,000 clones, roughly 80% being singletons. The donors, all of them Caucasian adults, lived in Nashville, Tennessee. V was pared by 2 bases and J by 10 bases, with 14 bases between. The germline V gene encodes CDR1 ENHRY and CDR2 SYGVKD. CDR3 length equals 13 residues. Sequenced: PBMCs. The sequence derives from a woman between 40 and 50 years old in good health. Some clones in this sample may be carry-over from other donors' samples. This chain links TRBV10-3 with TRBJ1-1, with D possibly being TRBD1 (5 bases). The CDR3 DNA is TGTGCCATCAGTGAGAGGGGCTGGGCAGGAGCTTTCTTT. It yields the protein CAISERGWAGAFF.